The 3 T cell receptor beta chains given below trace back to one sample, sequenced in a study of blood T cells in healthy people across ages. It was with a sample-barcoded 5' primer and a J-beta primer mix that a second PCR of roughly 6 to 11 cycles was run. Each CDR3 protein gets one entry after TCRdb re-called the 5' RACE reads with MiXCR. The profile shows some 1.5 million distinct CDR3 sequences, roughly 28% of them singletons. Sequencing was performed on blood. These receptors were collected from a woman aged 30 to 39 in good health.

The V gene is TRBV20-1, the J gene TRBJ2-5, with a possible D match to TRBD2 (6 bases). The germline V gene has CDR1 DFQATT and CDR2 SNEGSKA (reference sequence). Trimming cost V 1 base and J 4 bases, with 16 bases left between them. The CDR3 consists of 15 residues. In DNA, the CDR3 is TGCAGTGCTAGAGTACCGGGACTCGGCGGAGAGACCCAGTACTTC. This encodes CSARVPGLGGETQYF.

This chain joins TRBV9 and TRBJ2-7, with TRBD1 matching over 8 bases. The end of the DNA fits TRBJ2-4 better, so the J call may be wrong. The CDR3 totals 14 residues. From germline, CDR1 is SGDLS and CDR2 YYNGEE. This chain's CDR3 is CASSVAGQGNIQYF. CDR3 coding DNA: TGTGCCAGCAGCGTAGCAGGACAGGGTAACATTCAGTACTTC.

The V gene is TRBV20-1, the J gene TRBJ2-1; tentatively, D is TRBD2 (5 bases). Germline CDR1 reads DFQATT; CDR2 reads SNEGSKA (reference sequence). Trimming pared 0 bases from V and 7 bases from J, leaving 10 bases between. CDR3 length: 13 amino acids. DNA of the CDR3: TGCAGTGCTAGAGAAAGAACTAGGAATGAGCAGTTCTTC. Protein: CSARERTRNEQFF.